The 21 T cell receptor beta chains below were found in one sample sequenced in a study of blood T cells in healthy people across ages. Primers used in a second PCR of about 7 to 11 cycles were a sample-barcoded 5' primer and a J-beta primer mix. TCRdb reprocessed the 5' RACE reads with MiXCR, giving one entry per CDR3 protein. The sample contains around 690,000 distinct CDR3 sequences, around three fifths of which appear only once. The sample taken for sequencing was blood. Receptor source: a man aged 60 to 69 in good health.

The chain links TRBV19 to TRBJ2-6, with D uncertain. Germline V gene data show CDR1 as LNHDA and CDR2 as SQIVND (reference sequence). This CDR3 has 14 amino acids. Trimming took 5 bases from V and 0 from J, leaving 5 bases between them. This CDR3 reads CASSSVSGANVLTF. Here the CDR3 DNA reads TGTGCCAGTAGTTCGGTCTCTGGGGCCAACGTCCTGACTTTC.

The chain is built from TRBV7-2 and TRBJ2-1; 8 nucleotides match TRBD2. J gave up 3 bases and V 1 base, and 2 bases lay outside the gene matches. This CDR3 region has 15 residues. Germline lookup yields CDR1 SGHTA and CDR2 FQGNSA. In nucleotides, the CDR3 is TGTGCCAGCAGCTTAGAAGCGGGGGTCTACAATGAGCAGTTCTTC. This sequence encodes CASSLEAGVYNEQFF.

The rearrangement links TRBV5-1 to TRBJ2-7; D perhaps matches TRBD1 (5 bases). Germline V gene data show CDR1 as SGHRS and CDR2 as YFSETQ. V was pared by 3 bases and J by 3 bases, with 13 bases between. The CDR3 length is 14 residues. CDR3 protein: CASSSTGTIYEQYF. As DNA, the CDR3 is TGCGCCAGCAGCTCCACAGGAACAATCTACGAGCAGTACTTC. The full variable domain, in which reference TRBV5-1 and TRBJ2-7 provide the parts outside the CDR3, is KAGVTQTPRYLIKTRGQQVTLSCSPISGHRSVSWYQQTPGQGLQFLFEYFSETQRNKGNFPGRFSGRQFSNSRSEMNVSTLELGDSALYLCASSSTGTIYEQYFGPGTRLTVT.

The gene calls are TRBV5-1 and TRBJ1-4; the D is unclear. This CDR3 is built from 14 residues. Trimming left V 4 bases short and J 3 bases short, with 10 bases between. The germline CDR1 and CDR2 sequences are SGHRS and YFSETQ. CDR3 amino acids: CASSAAISNEKLFF. The CDR3 coding sequence is TGCGCCAGCAGCGCAGCCATTTCTAATGAAAAACTGTTTTTT.

Remarks on this clonotype: A much larger clonotype is one base distant, so this may be a read error. This chain links TRBV28 with TRBJ2-3; D unresolved. CDR1 and CDR2 from the germline V gene are MDHEN and SYDVKM. CDR3 length equals 15 residues. V was clipped by 8 bases and J by 3 bases, with 18 bases between them. CDR3 DNA sequence: TGTGCCAGCGGTCCCCCTGTCGAAAGTACAGATACGCAGTATTTT. Its protein is CASGPPVESTDTQYF.

In this sample, this clonotype turned up a few times. This sequence joins TRBV29-1 and TRBJ2-3; 7 nucleotides align to TRBD1. The germline gives CDR1 SQVTM, CDR2 ANQGSEA. This CDR3 has 14 amino acids. With 3 bases clipped from V and 5 bases from J, the junction kept 8 bases outside the gene matches. CDR3 in amino acids: CSVDGAGGVDTQYF. DNA of the CDR3: TGCAGCGTTGATGGGGCAGGGGGTGTAGATACGCAGTATTTT.

Of note for this clonotype: At one end the junction does not follow the germline gene, possibly because of a read error. The V gene is TRBV4-1, the J gene TRBJ2-7; D might be TRBD2 (6 bases). The DNA end favors TRBJ2-5, so the J call may be wrong. This CDR3 spans 14 amino acids. Germline V gene data show CDR1 as MGHRA and CDR2 as YSYEKL. The CDR3 loop is CASSQEGDGGTQYF. The CDR3 nucleotides read TGTGCCAGCAGCCAAGAGGGCGACGGGGGGACCCAGTACTTC.

This clonotype was observed a few times. The chain is built from TRBV6-5 and TRBJ1-6; D is undetermined. The CDR3 is 14 residues long. The V end lost 0 bases, the J end lost 10 bases, and 10 bases lay between the germline ends. Germline lookup yields CDR1 MNHEY and CDR2 SVGAGI. The CDR3 sequence: CASSYSAVSSPLHF. The CDR3 DNA reads as TGTGCCAGCAGTTACTCGGCAGTCTCCTCACCCCTCCACTTT.

The genes are TRBV28 and TRBJ2-1, with 9 bases that match TRBD1. The ends lost 5 bases at V and 4 bases at J; junction bases unmatched: 9. The germline gives CDR1 MDHEN, CDR2 SYDVKM. This CDR3 is 16 amino acids long. The chain's CDR3 is CASSLGTGPLYNEQFF. The CDR3 DNA reads as TGTGCCAGCAGTCTGGGGACAGGGCCCTTATACAATGAGCAGTTCTTC.

This chain connects TRBV20-1 to TRBJ1-1; 10 nucleotides agree with TRBD1. J lost 3 bases, V lost 5 bases, and 6 bases had no gene match. The CDR3 loop spans 14 amino acids. Germline lookup yields CDR1 DFQATT and CDR2 SNEGSKA (reference sequence). The CDR3 sequence is CSARRQGAHTEAFF. The CDR3 nucleotides are TGCAGTGCTCGCAGACAGGGGGCTCACACTGAAGCTTTCTTT.

CDR3 loop: CASSETGTSGEQFF. CDR3 DNA sequence: TGTGCCAGCAGTGAGACCGGGACTAGTGGTGAGCAGTTCTTC. The chain employs TRBV2 and TRBJ2-1, with 8 bases fitting TRBD2. Trimming cost V 3 bases and J 9 bases; bases outside gene matches: 7. The CDR3 sequence is 14 residues long. Germline assignment: CDR1 SNHLY and CDR2 FYNNEI.

This clonotype came up once. The chain links TRBV7-9 to TRBJ1-2, with D uncertain. V gave up 4 bases and J gave up 7 bases, with 10 bases separating them. This CDR3 region has 12 residues. The V gene's germline CDR1 is SEHNR and CDR2 FQNEAQ (reference sequence). CDR3 coding DNA: TGTGCCAGCAGCTCAACCCAGGCTGGCTACACCTTC. This codes for CASSSTQAGYTF.

The chain carries TRBV5-1 and TRBJ2-5; 11 bases align to TRBD1. The J call is in doubt because the DNA end fits TRBJ2-7 better. Germline loops: CDR1 SGHRS, CDR2 YFSETQ. The CDR3 is made up of 15 amino acids. Here the CDR3 reads CASSFGDRGAYEQYF. CDR3 DNA sequence: TGCGCCAGCAGCTTCGGGGACAGGGGGGCCTACGAGCAGTACTTC.

The gene calls are TRBV9 and TRBJ1-5; a weak D match, TRBD1 (5 bases). Germline V gives CDR1 SGDLS, CDR2 YYNGEE. Trimming removed 3 bases from V and 6 bases from J, with 16 bases in between. CDR3 size: 15 residues. This CDR3 is CASSDGQGLGQPQHF. DNA for the CDR3: TGTGCCAGCAGCGACGGGCAGGGCCTCGGTCAGCCCCAGCATTTT.

The chain links TRBV20-1 to TRBJ1-5, with D possibly matching TRBD1 (6 bases). Germline V CDR1 and CDR2: DFQATT, SNEGSKA (reference sequence). This CDR3 is built from 14 residues. With 5 bases removed from V and 5 bases from J, the gap between germline ends came to 16 bases. The CDR3, as DNA: TGCAGTGCTCATCCCCTGGACAGTTATCAGCCCCAGCATTTT. Translation gives CSAHPLDSYQPQHF.

This rearrangement joins TRBV20-1 to TRBJ1-2; D is ambiguous. V was pared by 8 bases and J by 4 bases, with 8 bases between. There are 10 residues in the CDR3. The germline V gene encodes CDR1 DFQATT and CDR2 SNEGSKA (reference sequence). CDR3 region: CSLPGYGYTF. In DNA, the CDR3 is TGCAGTCTCCCAGGCTATGGCTACACCTTC.

The chain couples TRBV25-1 to TRBJ2-1; D unclear. The CDR3 length is 14 residues. CDR1 MGHDK and CDR2 SYGVNS come from the germline V gene. V gave up 3 bases and J gave up 4 bases, with 10 bases separating them. The CDR3, as DNA: TGTGCCAGCAGTGATGTACAGTTTTACAATGAGCAGTTCTTC. Amino acid sequence: CASSDVQFYNEQFF.

The chain couples TRBV6-5 to TRBJ1-2; D is uncertain. The V gene's germline CDR1 is MNHEY and CDR2 SVGAGI. This CDR3 comprises 14 residues. Trimming removed 6 bases at V and 1 base at J, with 12 bases between. The CDR3 coding sequence is TGTGCCAGCAGGGGCACCCCAGTTAACTATGGCTACACCTTC. Translating it yields CASRGTPVNYGYTF.

The chain joins TRBV6-5 to TRBJ2-7, with D perhaps being TRBD1 or TRBD2 (6 bases each). The CDR3 covers 15 residues. Germline assignment: CDR1 MNHEY and CDR2 SVGAGI. Trimming removed 2 bases at V and 4 bases at J, with 15 bases between. CDR3 sequence reads: CASSYPERGAYEQYF. The CDR3 coding sequence is TGTGCCAGCAGTTACCCCGAGAGGGGGGCGTACGAGCAGTACTTC.

This chain uses TRBV7-2 with TRBJ2-1; TRBD2 might be the D (5 bases). Trimming shortened V by 2 bases and J by 2 bases, and 10 bases separated the two germline ends. The germline CDR1 and CDR2 sequences are SGHTA and FQGNSA. The CDR3 contains 15 residues. The CDR3 DNA sequence: TGTGCCAGCAGCTTAAGGACTGGACCCTACAATGAGCAGTTCTTC. As protein: CASSLRTGPYNEQFF.

This clonotype has a single count. Germline and junction disagree at one end, which may indicate a read error. This chain connects TRBV20-1 to TRBJ2-5; 9 bases are shared with TRBD1. This CDR3 spans 14 amino acids. Germline values: CDR1 DFQATT, CDR2 SNEGSKA (reference sequence). The CDR3 DNA reads as TGCAGTGCTGAGACGGGACAGGGTCGAGAGACCCGGTACTTC. Its protein is CSAETGQGRETRYF.